The 4 T cell receptor beta chains below all came from one sample that was sequenced in a study of shared clonotypes between healthy human individuals. Naive CD8 populations comprised CD45RO-negative cells positively selected for CCR7, excluding terminally differentiated effector memory CD45RA+ cells. Clones were sequenced by immunoSEQ multiplex PCR, and TCRdb holds only the in-frame ones, with some missing. The sample has roughly 2,000,000 clones, roughly 93% seen once. The sequencing input was naive CD8+ T cells from PBMCs. These receptors originate from a man aged 18 to 35 in good health. Some clones in this sample may be carry-over from other donors' samples.

The chain couples TRBV19 to TRBJ2-7; D is unclear. Germline CDR1 reads LNHDA; CDR2 reads SQIVND (reference sequence). The V and J ends lost 5 bases and 6 bases respectively, with 8 bases between them. There are 11 residues in the CDR3. CDR3 residues: CASSEFGEQYF. CDR3 bases: TGTGCCAGTAGTGAATTCGGCGAGCAGTACTTC.

Here the CDR3 reads CASSIGSPVTGYTF. CDR3 nucleotides: TGTGCCAGTAGTATCGGCAGCCCCGTTACTGGCTACACCTTC. The chain recombines TRBV19 with TRBJ1-2; D is unresolved. CDR1 and CDR2 (germline): LNHDA, SQIVND (reference sequence). Trimming stripped 3 bases from V and 7 bases from J, with 15 bases between. The CDR3 runs to 14 residues.

The chain links TRBV7-9 to TRBJ1-4, with D perhaps matching TRBD1 (5 bases). CDR1 and CDR2 from the germline V gene are SEHNR and FQNEAQ (reference sequence). The CDR3 loop spans 14 amino acids. Trimming took off 6 bases at V and 6 bases at J, with 14 bases between the two ends. CDR3: CASRTGTADEKLFF. The CDR3 bases are TGTGCCAGCAGGACCGGGACGGCGGATGAAAAACTGTTTTTT.

The chain recombines TRBV7-6 with TRBJ2-1; TRBD2 agrees at 10 bases. Trimming cost V 1 base and J 4 bases; bases outside gene matches: 4. This CDR3 has 16 residues. CDR1 is SGHVS and CDR2 is FNYEAQ in the germline V gene. The CDR3 bases are TGTGCCAGCAGCTTAGTGGGACTAGCGAATTACAATGAGCAGTTCTTC. Protein: CASSLVGLANYNEQFF.